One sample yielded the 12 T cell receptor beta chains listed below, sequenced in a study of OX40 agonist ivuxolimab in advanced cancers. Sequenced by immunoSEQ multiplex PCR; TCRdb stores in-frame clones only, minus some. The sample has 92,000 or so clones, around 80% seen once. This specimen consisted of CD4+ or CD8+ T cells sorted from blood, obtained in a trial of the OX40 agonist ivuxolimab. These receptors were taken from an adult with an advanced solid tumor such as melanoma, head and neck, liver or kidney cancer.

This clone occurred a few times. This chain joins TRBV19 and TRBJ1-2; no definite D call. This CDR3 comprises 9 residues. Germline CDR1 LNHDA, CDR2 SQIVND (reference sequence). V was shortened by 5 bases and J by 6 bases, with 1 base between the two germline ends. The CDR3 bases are TGTGCCAGTAGTCATGGCTACACCTTC. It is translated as CASSHGYTF.

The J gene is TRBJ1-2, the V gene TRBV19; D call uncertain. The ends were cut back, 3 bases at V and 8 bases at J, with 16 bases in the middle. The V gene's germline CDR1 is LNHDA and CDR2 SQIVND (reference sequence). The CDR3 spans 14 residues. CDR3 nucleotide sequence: TGTGCCAGTAGTATCGGCCAGTTTTTTTTCGGCTACACCTTC. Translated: CASSIGQFFFGYTF.

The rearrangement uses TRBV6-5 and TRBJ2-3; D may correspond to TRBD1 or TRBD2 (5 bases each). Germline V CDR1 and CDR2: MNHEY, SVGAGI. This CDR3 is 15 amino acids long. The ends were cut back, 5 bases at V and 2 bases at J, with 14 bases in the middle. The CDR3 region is CASSPARGDTDTQYF. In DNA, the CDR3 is TGTGCCAGCAGTCCTGCCCGGGGCGACACAGATACGCAGTATTTT.

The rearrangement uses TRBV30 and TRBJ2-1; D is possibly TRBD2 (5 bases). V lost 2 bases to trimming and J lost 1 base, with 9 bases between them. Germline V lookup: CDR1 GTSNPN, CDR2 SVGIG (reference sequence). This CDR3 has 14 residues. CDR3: CAWSPDSSYNEQFF. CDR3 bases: TGTGCCTGGAGTCCGGACTCATCCTACAATGAGCAGTTCTTC.

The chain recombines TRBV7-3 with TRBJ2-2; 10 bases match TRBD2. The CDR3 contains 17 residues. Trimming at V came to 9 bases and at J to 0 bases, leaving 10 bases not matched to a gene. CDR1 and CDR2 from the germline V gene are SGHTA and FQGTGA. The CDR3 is CARRILAGAANTGELFF. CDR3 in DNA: TGTGCCAGGCGGATCCTAGCGGGGGCCGCGAACACCGGGGAGCTGTTTTTT.

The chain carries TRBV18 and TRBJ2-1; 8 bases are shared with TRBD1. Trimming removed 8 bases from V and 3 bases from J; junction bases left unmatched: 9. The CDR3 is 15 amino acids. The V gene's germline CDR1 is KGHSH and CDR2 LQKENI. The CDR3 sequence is CASNRGQGFYNEQFF. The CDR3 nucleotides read TGTGCCAGCAACCGAGGACAGGGCTTCTACAATGAGCAGTTCTTC.

The CDR3: CASSSIGQGAGELFF. The DNA for the CDR3 is TGTGCCAGCAGCTCCATAGGACAGGGGGCCGGGGAGCTGTTTTTT. The chain employs TRBV6-5 and TRBJ2-2, with 10 bases that match TRBD1. The J segment lost 6 bases and the V segment lost 6 bases, leaving 7 bases of the junction unmatched. Germline V gene sequence: CDR1 MNHEY, CDR2 SVGAGI. The CDR3 is 15 amino acids.

CDR3 sequence reads: CASSYELLPNYGYTF. The CDR3 DNA is TGTGCCAGCAGTTACGAACTCCTACCTAACTATGGCTACACCTTC. V is TRBV6-5 and J is TRBJ1-2; D gene unclear. Trimming left V 2 bases short and J 0 bases short, with 10 bases between. The CDR3 runs to 15 residues. Germline CDR1 MNHEY, CDR2 SVGAGI.

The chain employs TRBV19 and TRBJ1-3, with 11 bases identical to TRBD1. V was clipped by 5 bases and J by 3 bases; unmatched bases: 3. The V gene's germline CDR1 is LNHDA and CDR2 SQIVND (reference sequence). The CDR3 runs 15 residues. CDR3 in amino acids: CASSGDRGNGNTIYF. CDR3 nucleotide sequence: TGTGCCAGTAGTGGGGACAGGGGGAATGGAAACACCATATATTTT.

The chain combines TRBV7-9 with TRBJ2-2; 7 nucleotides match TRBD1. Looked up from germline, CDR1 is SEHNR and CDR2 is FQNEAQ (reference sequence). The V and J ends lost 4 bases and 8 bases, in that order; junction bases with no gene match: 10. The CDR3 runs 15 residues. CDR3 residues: CASSSGQAPWGELFF. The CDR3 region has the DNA TGTGCCAGCAGCTCCGGACAGGCTCCGTGGGGGGAGCTGTTTTTT.

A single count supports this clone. CDR3 coding DNA: TGTGCCAGCAGCTTAGGGTCCAGCTCTGGAAACACCATATATTTT. Protein product: CASSLGSSSGNTIYF. This chain uses TRBV7-2 with TRBJ1-3; D not resolved. The V and J ends lost 1 base and 0 bases respectively, with 7 bases between them. The CDR3 runs to 15 residues. Per the germline V gene, CDR1 is SGHTA and CDR2 is FQGNSA.

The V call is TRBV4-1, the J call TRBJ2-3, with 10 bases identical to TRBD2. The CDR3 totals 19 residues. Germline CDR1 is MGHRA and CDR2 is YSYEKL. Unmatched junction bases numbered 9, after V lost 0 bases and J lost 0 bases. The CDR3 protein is CASSQEGSGRLSSTDTQYF. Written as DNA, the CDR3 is TGCGCCAGCAGCCAAGAGGGTAGCGGGAGGCTTTCTAGCACAGATACGCAGTATTTT.